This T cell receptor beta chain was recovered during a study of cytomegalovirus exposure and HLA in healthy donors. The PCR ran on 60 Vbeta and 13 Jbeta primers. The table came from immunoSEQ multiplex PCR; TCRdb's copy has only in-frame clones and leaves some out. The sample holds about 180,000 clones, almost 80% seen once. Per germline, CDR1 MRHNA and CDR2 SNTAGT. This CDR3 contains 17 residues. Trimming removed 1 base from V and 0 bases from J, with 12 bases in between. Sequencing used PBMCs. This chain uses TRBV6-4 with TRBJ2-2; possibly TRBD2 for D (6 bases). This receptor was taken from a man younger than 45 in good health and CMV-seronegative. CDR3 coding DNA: TGTGCCAGCAGTGACTTCCCCGGGACTCCGAACACCGGGGAGCTGTTTTTT. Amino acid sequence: CASSDFPGTPNTGELFF.